This T cell receptor (beta chain) was recovered during a study of cytomegalovirus exposure and HLA in healthy donors. Notes on the study in general: CMV serostatus was the only recorded immune exposure for donors. A later analysis revealed that TCR association rates differed between HLA loci, peaking at DRB1 and bottoming out at HLA-C.

Researchers ran the PCR with 60 Vbeta and 13 Jbeta primers. Repertoires were generated with immunoSEQ multiplex PCR, while TCRdb's copy carries only in-frame clones and drops some. The sample lists about 98,000 clones; around three quarters were seen once. V shed 8 bases, J shed 4 bases, and the junction held 8 bases outside the gene matches. Germline V lookup: CDR1 ENHRY, CDR2 SYGVKD. This CDR3 spans 14 amino acids. Concerning this clone: The antigen is unknown.

The chain combines TRBV10-3 with TRBJ2-7, with TRBD1 matching over 10 bases. The TCR was taken from a human donor in good health. Sample: PBMCs. CDR3 loop: CAIATGTGAYEQYF. In nucleotides, the CDR3 is TGTGCCATCGCGACCGGGACAGGGGCGTACGAGCAGTACTTC.